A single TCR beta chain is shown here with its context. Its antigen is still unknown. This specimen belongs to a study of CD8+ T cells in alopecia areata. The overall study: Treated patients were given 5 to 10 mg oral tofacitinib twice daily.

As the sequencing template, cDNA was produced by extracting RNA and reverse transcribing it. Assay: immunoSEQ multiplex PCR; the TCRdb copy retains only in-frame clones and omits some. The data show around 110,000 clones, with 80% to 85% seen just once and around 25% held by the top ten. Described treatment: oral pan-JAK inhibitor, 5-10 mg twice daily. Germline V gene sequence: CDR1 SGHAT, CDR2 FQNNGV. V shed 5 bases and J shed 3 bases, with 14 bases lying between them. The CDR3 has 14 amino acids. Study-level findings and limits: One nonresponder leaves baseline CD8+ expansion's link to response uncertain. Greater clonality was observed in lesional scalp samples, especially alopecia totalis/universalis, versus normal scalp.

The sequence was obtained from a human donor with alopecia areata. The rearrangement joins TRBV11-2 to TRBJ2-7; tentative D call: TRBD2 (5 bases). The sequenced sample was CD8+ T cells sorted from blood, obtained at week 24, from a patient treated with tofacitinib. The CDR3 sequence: CASSHLSGFYEQYF. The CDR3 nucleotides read TGTGCCAGCAGCCACCTCTCGGGGTTCTACGAGCAGTACTTC. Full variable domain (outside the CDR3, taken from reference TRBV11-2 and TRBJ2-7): EAGVAQSPRYKIIEKRQSVAFWCNPISGHATLYWYQQILGQGPKLLIQFQNNGVVDDSQLPKDRFSAERLKGVDSTLKIQPAKLEDSAVYLCASSHLSGFYEQYFGPGTRLTVT.